The text below deals with one T cell receptor beta chain. The antigen is unknown. This entry comes from a study of beta chain features in type 1 diabetes. Broader study findings: Among all four CD4+ subsets, Type 1 diabetes patients had TCRB CDR3s that were moderately but significantly shorter. Because the template was cDNA, high-expressing cells might be over-represented.

Expressed TCRB transcripts were sequenced after all isolated RNA was converted to cDNA. Assay used: immunoSEQ multiplex PCR; TCRdb lists only in-frame clones, some missing. The top ten hold about 0.64% of the sample, which has some 360,000 clones, 9.5% to 10% seen once. This TCR was sampled from a man between 25 and 39 years old with type 1 diabetes. Sequenced material: central memory CD4+ T cells from blood.

The CDR3 bases are TGCGCCAGCAGCTTGGCTAGCGGGATCTCCTACGAGCAGTACTTC. Amino acids: CASSLASGISYEQYF. The rearrangement uses TRBV5-1 and TRBJ2-7, with TRBD2 matching over 9 bases. Germline V lookup: CDR1 SGHRS, CDR2 YFSETQ. The V and J ends lost 0 bases and 0 bases, in that order; junction bases with no gene match: 1. This CDR3 has 15 amino acids.